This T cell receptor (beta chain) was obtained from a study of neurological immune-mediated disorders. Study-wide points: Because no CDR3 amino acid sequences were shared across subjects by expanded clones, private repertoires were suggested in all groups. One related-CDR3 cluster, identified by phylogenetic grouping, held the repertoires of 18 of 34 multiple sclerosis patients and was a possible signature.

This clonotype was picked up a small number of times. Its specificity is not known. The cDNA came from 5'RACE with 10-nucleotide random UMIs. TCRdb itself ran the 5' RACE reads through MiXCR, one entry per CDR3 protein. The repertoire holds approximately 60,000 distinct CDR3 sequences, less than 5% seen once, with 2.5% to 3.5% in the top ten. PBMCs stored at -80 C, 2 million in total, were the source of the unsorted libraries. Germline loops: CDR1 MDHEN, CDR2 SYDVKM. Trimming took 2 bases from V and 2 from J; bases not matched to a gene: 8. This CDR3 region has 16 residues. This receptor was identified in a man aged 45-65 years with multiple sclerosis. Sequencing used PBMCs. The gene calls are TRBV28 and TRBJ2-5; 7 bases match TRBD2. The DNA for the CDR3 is TGTGCCAGCAGTTTAAGCGGGGCCGTTAGTCAAGAGACCCAGTACTTC. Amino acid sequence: CASSLSGAVSQETQYF.